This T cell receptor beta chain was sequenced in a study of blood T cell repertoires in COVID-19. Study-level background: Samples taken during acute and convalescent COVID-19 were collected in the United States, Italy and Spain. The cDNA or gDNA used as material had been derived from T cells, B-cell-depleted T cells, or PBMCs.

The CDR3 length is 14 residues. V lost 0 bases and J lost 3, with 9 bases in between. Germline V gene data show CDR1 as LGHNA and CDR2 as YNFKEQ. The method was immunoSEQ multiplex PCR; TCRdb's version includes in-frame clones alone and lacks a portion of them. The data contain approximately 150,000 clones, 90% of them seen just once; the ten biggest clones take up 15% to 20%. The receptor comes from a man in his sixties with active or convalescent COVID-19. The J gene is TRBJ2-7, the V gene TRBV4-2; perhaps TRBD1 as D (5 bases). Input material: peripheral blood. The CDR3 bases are TGTGCCAGCAGCCAAGATTCAGGGAACTACGAGCAGTACTTC. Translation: CASSQDSGNYEQYF.